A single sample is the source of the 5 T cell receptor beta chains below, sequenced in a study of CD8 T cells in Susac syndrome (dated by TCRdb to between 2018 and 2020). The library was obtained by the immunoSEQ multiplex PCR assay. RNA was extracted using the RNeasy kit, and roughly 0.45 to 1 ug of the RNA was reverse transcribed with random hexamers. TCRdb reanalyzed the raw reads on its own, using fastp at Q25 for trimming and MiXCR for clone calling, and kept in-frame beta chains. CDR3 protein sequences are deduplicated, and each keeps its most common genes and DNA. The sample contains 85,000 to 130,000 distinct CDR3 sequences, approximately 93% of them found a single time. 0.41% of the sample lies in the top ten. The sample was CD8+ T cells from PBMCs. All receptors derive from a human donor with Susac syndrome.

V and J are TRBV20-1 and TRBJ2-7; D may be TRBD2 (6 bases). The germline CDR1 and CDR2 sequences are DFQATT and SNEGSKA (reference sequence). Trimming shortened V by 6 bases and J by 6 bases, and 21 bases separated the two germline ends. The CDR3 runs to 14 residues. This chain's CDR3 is CSAPMTGDPFEQYF. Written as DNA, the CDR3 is TGCAGTGCGCCAATGACGGGGGACCCCTTCGAGCAGTACTTC.

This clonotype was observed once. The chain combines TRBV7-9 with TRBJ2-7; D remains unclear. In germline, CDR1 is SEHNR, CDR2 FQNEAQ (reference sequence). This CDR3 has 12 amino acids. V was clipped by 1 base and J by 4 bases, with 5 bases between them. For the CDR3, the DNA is TGTGCCAGCAGCTTAGGGAGATACGAGCAGTACTTC. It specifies CASSLGRYEQYF.

The CDR3 reads CSVGPGAKYGYTF. In DNA, the CDR3 is TGCAGCGTTGGGCCTGGGGCCAAATATGGCTACACCTTC. The chain carries TRBV29-1 and TRBJ1-2; a weak D match, TRBD1 (5 bases). Germline-derived CDR1 and CDR2 are SQVTM and ANQGSEA. V was clipped by 4 bases and J by 5 bases, with 14 bases between them. The CDR3 totals 13 residues. Filled out from reference TRBV29-1 and TRBJ1-2, the complete variable domain reads SAVISQKPSRDICQRGTSLTIQCQVDSQVTMMFWYRQQPGQSLTLIATANQGSEATYESGFVIDKFPISRPNLTFSTLTVSNMSPEDSSIYLCSVGPGAKYGYTFGSGTRLTVV.

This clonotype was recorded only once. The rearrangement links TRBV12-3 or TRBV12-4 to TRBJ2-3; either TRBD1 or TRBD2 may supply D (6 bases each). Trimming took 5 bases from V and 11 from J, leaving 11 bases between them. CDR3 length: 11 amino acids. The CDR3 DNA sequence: TGTGCCAGCAGTCAAGGGGGACTGCAGTATTTT. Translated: CASSQGGLQYF.

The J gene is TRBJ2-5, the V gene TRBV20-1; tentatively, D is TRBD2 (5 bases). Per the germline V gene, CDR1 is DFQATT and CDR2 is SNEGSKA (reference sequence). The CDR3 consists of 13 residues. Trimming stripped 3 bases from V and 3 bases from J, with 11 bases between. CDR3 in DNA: TGCAGTGCTAGGCCCCTAGCCGAAGAGACCCAGTACTTC. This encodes CSARPLAEETQYF.